The text below deals with one TCR beta chain. TCRdb re-called the RT-PCR reads with MiXCR, one entry per CDR3 protein. The data show almost 700,000 distinct CDR3 sequences, approximately 15% seen once. Germline V gene data show CDR1 as MDHEN and CDR2 as SYDVKM. V gave up 6 bases and J gave up 4 bases; unmatched junction bases: 15. The CDR3 totals 16 residues. The TCR comes from a female donor in good health, serving as a healthy control. Sequenced: memory CD4+ T cells from blood. The rearrangement uses TRBV28 and TRBJ2-7; 7 bases align to TRBD2. The chain's CDR3 is CASSPRVLAGVYEQYF. The CDR3 DNA sequence: TGTGCCAGCAGCCCAAGGGTGCTTGCGGGGGTATACGAGCAGTACTTC.